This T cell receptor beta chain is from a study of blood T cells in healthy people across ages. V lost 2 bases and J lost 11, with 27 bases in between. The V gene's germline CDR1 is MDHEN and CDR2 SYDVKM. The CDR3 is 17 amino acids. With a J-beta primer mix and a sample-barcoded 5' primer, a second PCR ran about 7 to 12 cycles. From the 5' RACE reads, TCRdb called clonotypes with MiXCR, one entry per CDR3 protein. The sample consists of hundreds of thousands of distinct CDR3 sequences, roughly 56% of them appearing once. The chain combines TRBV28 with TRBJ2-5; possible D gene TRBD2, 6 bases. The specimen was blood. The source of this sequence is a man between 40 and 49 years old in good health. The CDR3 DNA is TGTGCCAGCAGTTTAGGGGGGACTTTCGAAGCCTACAATGAGCAGTACTTC. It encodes CASSLGGTFEAYNEQYF.